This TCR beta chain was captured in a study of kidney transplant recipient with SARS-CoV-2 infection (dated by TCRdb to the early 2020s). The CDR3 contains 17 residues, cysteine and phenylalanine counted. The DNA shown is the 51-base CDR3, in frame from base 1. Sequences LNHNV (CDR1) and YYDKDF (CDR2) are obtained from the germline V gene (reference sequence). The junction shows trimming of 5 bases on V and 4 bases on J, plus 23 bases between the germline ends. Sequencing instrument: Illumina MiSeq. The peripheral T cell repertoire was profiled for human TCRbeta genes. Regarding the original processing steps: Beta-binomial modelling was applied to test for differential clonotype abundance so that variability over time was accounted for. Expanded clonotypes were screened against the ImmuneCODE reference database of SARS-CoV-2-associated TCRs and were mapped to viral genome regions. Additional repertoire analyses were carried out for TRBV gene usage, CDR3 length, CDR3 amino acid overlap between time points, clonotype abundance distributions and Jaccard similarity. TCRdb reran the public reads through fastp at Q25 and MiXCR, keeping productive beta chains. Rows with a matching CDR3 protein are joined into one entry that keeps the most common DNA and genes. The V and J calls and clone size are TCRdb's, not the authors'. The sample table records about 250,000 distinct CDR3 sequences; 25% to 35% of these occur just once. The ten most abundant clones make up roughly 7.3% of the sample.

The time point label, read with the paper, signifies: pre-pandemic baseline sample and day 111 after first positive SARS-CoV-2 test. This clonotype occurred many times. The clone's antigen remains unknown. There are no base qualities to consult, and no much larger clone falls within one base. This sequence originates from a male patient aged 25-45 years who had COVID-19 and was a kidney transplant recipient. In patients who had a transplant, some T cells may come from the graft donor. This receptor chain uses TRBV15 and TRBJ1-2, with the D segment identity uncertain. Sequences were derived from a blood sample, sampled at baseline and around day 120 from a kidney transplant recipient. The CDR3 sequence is CATSFRTRCGKTYGYTF. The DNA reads TGTGCCACCAGCTTCAGAACAAGGTGTGGAAAGACCTATGGCTACACCTTC. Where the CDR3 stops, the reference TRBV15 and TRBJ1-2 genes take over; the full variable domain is DAMVIQNPRYQVTQFGKPVTLSCSQTLNHNVMYWYQQKSSQAPKLLFHYYDKDFNNEADTPDNFQSRRPNTSFCFLDIRSPGLGDTAMYLCATSFRTRCGKTYGYTFGSGTRLTVV.